Included here is one T cell receptor (beta chain) sequence, with context. Those who participated ranged in age from roughly 18 to 90 years and resided in approximately 26 US areas. Measured with immunoSEQ multiplex PCR; TCRdb has only the in-frame clones, and not every one. This sample has some 150,000 clones, with around 83% found just once. The entry originates in a study of blood T cell repertoires in COVID-19. Whole-study context: The cDNA or gDNA used as material had been derived from T cells, B-cell-depleted T cells, or PBMCs.

This TCR was recovered from a middle-aged man who had recovered from COVID-19. Sequencing input: PBMCs or T cells enriched from blood (not recorded which).

CDR3 sequence: CASKGQGPNTEAFF. Here the CDR3 DNA reads TGTGCCAGCAAGGGACAGGGGCCGAACACTGAAGCTTTCTTT. The chain employs TRBV6-4 and TRBJ1-1; TRBD1 matches 10 bases. The germline V gene has CDR1 MRHNA and CDR2 SNTAGT. Unmatched junction bases numbered 3, after V lost 7 bases and J lost 1 base. The CDR3 totals 14 residues.